These T cell receptor beta chains were read from a single sample in a study of CD8+ T cells in alopecia areata. Here immunoSEQ multiplex PCR was the method, and the copy in TCRdb shows in-frame clones only, minus some. The top ten clones hold over 1% of a sample with 210,000 or so clones, approximately 72% of them seen once. Sequencing used CD4+ T cells sorted from blood, obtained around week 46, from a patient treated with tofacitinib. The receptors derive from a human donor with alopecia areata. CDR3s include the opening cysteine and the closing phenylalanine or tryptophan. D genes are given only for firm matches. Clone size, where shown, is once, few, many, or a class for clones that have expanded.

TRBJ1-1,TRBV9,-,-,CASSPSWVRTEAFF,TGTGCCAGCAGCCCATCGTGGGTGCGCACTGAAGCTTTCTTT
TRBJ2-7,TRBV7-2,-,-,CASSSPPAESVQYF,TGTGCCAGCAGCTCCCCACCCGCGGAGTCCGTGCAGTACTTC
TRBJ2-5,TRBV28,-,once,CASSREMGQYF,TGTGCCAGCAGTCGGGAGATGGGCCAGTACTTC
TRBJ2-5,TRBV2,TRBD2,few,CASSSSGRGETQYF,TGTGCCAGCAGTTCCAGCGGGCGGGGGGAGACCCAGTACTTC
TRBJ1-2,TRBV30,-,-,CAWSPADYGYTF,TGTGCCTGGAGTCCGGCAGACTATGGCTACACCTTC
TRBJ2-3,TRBV14,-,-,CASSPRQGTDTQYF,TGTGCCAGCAGCCCGAGACAAGGAACAGATACGCAGTATTTT
TRBJ1-2,TRBV7-9,-,-,CASSLRANYGYTF,TGTGCCAGCAGCTTACGTGCCAACTATGGCTACACCTTC
TRBJ2-1,TRBV2,TRBD2,-,CASSLTSGGAWEQFF,TGTGCCAGCTCGCTGACTAGCGGGGGGGCATGGGAGCAGTTCTTC
TRBJ2-6,TRBV5-1,-,-,CASSLSWAF,TGCGCCAGCAGCCTGAGCTGGGCTTTC
TRBJ1-1,TRBV29-1,-,-,CSVELQGPEAFF,TGCAGCGTTGAATTGCAGGGCCCTGAAGCTTTCTTT
TRBJ1-1,TRBV29-1,-,-,CSVEDRPSRGRWDTEAFF,TGCAGCGTTGAAGATCGACCTTCTCGGGGACGTTGGGACACTGAAGCTTTCTTT
TRBJ2-4,TRBV13,-,-,CASSRRSGENIQYF,TGTGCCAGCAGCCGACGCTCAGGGGAAAACATTCAGTACTTC
TRBJ2-1,TRBV10-3,-,-,CAISESTSLNNEQFF,TGTGCCATCAGTGAGTCTACTAGCCTAAACAATGAGCAGTTCTTC
TRBJ2-7,TRBV27,TRBD1,-,CASSYGQGRAYEQYF,TGTGCCAGCAGTTATGGACAGGGGAGGGCCTACGAGCAGTACTTC
TRBJ1-6,TRBV2,-,-,CASSGGERSPLHF,TGTGCCAGCAGTGGAGGGGAGCGTTCACCCCTCCACTTT
TRBJ2-5,TRBV29-1,TRBD2,-,CSGGLAGQETQYF,TGCAGCGGTGGACTAGCGGGGCAAGAGACCCAGTACTTC
TRBJ2-7,TRBV6-1,-,-,CASTRGQGPDEQYF,TGTGCCAGCACCCGTGGGCAGGGACCCGACGAGCAGTACTTC
TRBJ1-5,TRBV29-1,-,-,CSALEGSGNQPQHF,TGCAGCGCCTTGGAGGGATCTGGCAATCAGCCCCAGCATTTT
TRBJ2-7,TRBV5-1,TRBD1,-,CASSWGQGINEQYF,TGCGCCAGCAGTTGGGGACAGGGTATCAACGAGCAGTACTTC
TRBJ2-5,TRBV30,-,-,CAWSRQAQETQYF,TGTGCCTGGAGCCGACAGGCCCAAGAGACCCAGTACTTC
TRBJ1-1,TRBV9,-,-,CASSVATDTEAFF,TGTGCCAGCAGCGTAGCTACGGACACTGAAGCTTTCTTT
TRBJ2-2,TRBV14,-,few,CASSPMDWNTGELFF,TGTGCCAGCAGTCCAATGGACTGGAACACCGGGGAGCTGTTTTTT
TRBJ2-6,TRBV11-2,-,-,CASSPSRDVISGANVLTF,TGTGCCAGCAGCCCGTCCCGGGACGTGATCTCTGGGGCCAACGTCCTGACTTTC
TRBJ2-1,TRBV11-2,-,-,CASSSHWGAVYNEQFF,TGTGCCAGCAGCTCCCACTGGGGGGCCGTTTACAATGAGCAGTTCTTC
TRBJ1-2,TRBV5-1,TRBD1,few,CASSLIAHRGTDYGYTF,TGCGCCAGCAGCTTGATTGCGCACAGGGGCACTGACTATGGCTACACCTTC
TRBJ2-7,TRBV2,-,-,CASKTDSYEQYF,TGTGCCAGCAAAACAGACTCCTACGAGCAGTACTTC
TRBJ1-1,TRBV7-3,-,few,CASSRTGRTEAFF,TGTGCCAGCAGCCGAACAGGGCGCACTGAAGCTTTCTTT
TRBJ2-2,TRBV25-1,TRBD1,few,CASSALGQGNTGELFF,TGTGCCAGCAGTGCGCTGGGACAGGGGAACACCGGGGAGCTGTTTTTT
TRBJ2-3,TRBV4-3,TRBD2,-,CASSKRTSGYTDTQYF,TGCGCCAGCAGCAAGAGGACTAGCGGATACACAGATACGCAGTATTTT
TRBJ1-1,TRBV9,-,-,CASSLGGTTPNTEAFF,TGTGCCAGCAGCCTTGGTGGGACAACGCCGAACACTGAAGCTTTCTTT
TRBJ2-3,TRBV4-3,TRBD2,-,CASSQSLTSGGTDTQYF,TGCGCCAGCAGCCAATCCCTTACTAGCGGGGGCACAGATACGCAGTATTTT
TRBJ2-1,TRBV29-1,TRBD1,few,CSARLRQGANEQFF,TGCAGCGCCAGACTGAGACAGGGGGCGAATGAGCAGTTCTTC
TRBJ2-2,TRBV7-6,-,-,CASSLAHLTNTGELFF,TGTGCCAGCAGCTTAGCGCACCTTACGAACACCGGGGAGCTGTTTTTT
TRBJ2-1,TRBV11-2,TRBD2,-,CASGASGVNNEQFF,TGTGCCAGCGGTGCTAGCGGGGTCAACAATGAGCAGTTCTTC
TRBJ1-1,TRBV29-1,-,few,CSVSRGGKNTEAFF,TGCAGCGTTAGCAGGGGAGGAAAGAACACTGAAGCTTTCTTT
TRBJ2-7,TRBV29-1,TRBD1,-,CSVVGTGHYEQYF,TGCAGCGTTGTCGGGACAGGCCACTACGAGCAGTACTTC
TRBJ2-5,TRBV30,-,-,CASMTGGTETQYF,TGTGCCTCCATGACTGGGGGGACAGAGACCCAGTACTTC
TRBJ1-2,TRBV20-1,-,many,CSATGEGGYTF,TGCAGCGCTACGGGGGAAGGAGGCTACACCTTC
TRBJ2-3,TRBV6-1,-,-,CASSDQGADTQYF,TGTGCCAGCAGTGACCAGGGCGCAGATACGCAGTATTTT
TRBJ2-5,TRBV9,TRBD2,-,CASSVESSGGYQETQYF,TGTGCCAGCAGCGTAGAGTCGAGCGGGGGGTACCAAGAGACCCAGTACTTC
TRBJ2-7,TRBV7-9,-,-,CASSLAVDHRVTYEQYF,TGTGCCAGCAGCTTAGCGGTAGACCACAGGGTTACCTACGAGCAGTACTTC
TRBJ1-2,TRBV29-1,-,-,CSTLGPYGYTF,TGCAGCACGTTGGGACCCTATGGCTACACCTTC